This record covers a single T cell receptor beta chain. Its specificity is unknown. This specimen belongs to a study of cytotoxic CD8 clonotypes in ibrutinib-treated CLL. Broader study findings: Clonality rose at ibrutinib response and fell back toward baseline at progression.

Sequenced by immunoSEQ multiplex PCR; TCRdb stores in-frame clones only, minus some. The sample yields 250,000 to 350,000 clones, about 72% seen once. CDR3 length: 16 amino acids. Deletions cut 0 bases from V and 8 bases from J, with 19 bases between. Germline CDR1 is LGHNA and CDR2 is YNFKEQ. Sequenced here: PBMCs, sampled at disease progression, from a patient treated with ibrutinib. The sequence derives from a human donor with chronic lymphocytic leukemia. The V call is TRBV4-2, the J call TRBJ1-1, with D possibly matching TRBD1 (6 bases). The CDR3 protein is CASSQDPDGGLREAFF. CDR3 DNA sequence: TGTGCCAGCAGCCAAGATCCGGACGGGGGGCTTAGGGAAGCTTTCTTT.